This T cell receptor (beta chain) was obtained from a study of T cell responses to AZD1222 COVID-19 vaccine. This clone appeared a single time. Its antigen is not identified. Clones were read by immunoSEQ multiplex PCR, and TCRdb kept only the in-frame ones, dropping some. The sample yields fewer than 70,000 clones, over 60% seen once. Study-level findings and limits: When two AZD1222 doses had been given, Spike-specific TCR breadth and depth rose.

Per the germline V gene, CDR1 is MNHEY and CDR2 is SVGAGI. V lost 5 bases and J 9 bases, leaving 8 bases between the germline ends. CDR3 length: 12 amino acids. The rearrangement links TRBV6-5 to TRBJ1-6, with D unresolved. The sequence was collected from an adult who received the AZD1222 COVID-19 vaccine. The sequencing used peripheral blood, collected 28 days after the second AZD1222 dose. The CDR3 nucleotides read TGTGCCAGCAGTCCAATTCGTTCACCCCTCCACTTT. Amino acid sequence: CASSPIRSPLHF.